One and the same sample provided the 10 T cell receptor beta chains below, sequenced in a study of sequential checkpoint blockade in melanoma. Assay used: immunoSEQ multiplex PCR; TCRdb lists only in-frame clones, some missing. The sample includes some 19,000 clones, 60% to 80% of them seen just once. Treatment defined: randomized to nivolumab then ipilimumab (arm A) or the reverse (arm B). This sample comprised CD8+ T cells sorted from blood (inferred from file names), obtained from a patient given nivolumab and ipilimumab in sequence. These receptors were collected from a human donor with melanoma.

The V and J genes are TRBV7-9 and TRBJ2-7; 9 bases map to TRBD1. CDR3 length: 15 residues. With V trimmed by 5 bases and J by 3 bases, 8 bases remained unmatched. From germline, CDR1 is SEHNR and CDR2 FQNEAQ (reference sequence). The CDR3 is CASSRPGTGYYEQYF. Here the CDR3 DNA reads TGTGCCAGCAGCCGTCCCGGGACAGGGTACTACGAGCAGTACTTC.

The rearrangement links TRBV2 to TRBJ2-7, with TRBD1 matching over 9 bases. Germline assignment: CDR1 SNHLY and CDR2 FYNNEI. V was clipped by 3 bases and J by 3 bases; unmatched bases: 6. The CDR3 sequence is 15 residues long. The CDR3 coding sequence is TGTGCCAGCAGTGACATACAGGGGGCGGACTACGAGCAGTACTTC. Amino acid sequence: CASSDIQGADYEQYF.

The chain employs TRBV10-2 and TRBJ1-5; D unresolved. The CDR3 loop spans 16 amino acids. Trimming took off 3 bases at V and 0 bases at J, with 12 bases between the two ends. The V gene's germline CDR1 is WSHSY and CDR2 SAAADI. The CDR3 DNA sequence: TGCGCCAGCAGTGAATTCAACGGTAATAGCAATCAGCCCCAGCATTTT. Its protein is CASSEFNGNSNQPQHF.

The sample holds one count of this clone. This chain uses TRBV6-1 with TRBJ1-2, with TRBD1 identical over 8 bases. Germline V gene sequence: CDR1 MNHNS, CDR2 SASEGT. J was trimmed by 5 bases and V by 2 bases; bases with no gene match: 10. The length of the CDR3 is 16 residues. The CDR3 region is CASSESNRGGRYGYTF. The CDR3 DNA sequence: TGTGCCAGCAGTGAAAGTAACAGGGGGGGGAGGTATGGCTACACCTTC.

V and J are TRBV5-6 and TRBJ1-2; a possible D gene is TRBD1 (5 bases). V gave up 2 bases and J gave up 4 bases, with 12 bases separating them. Germline V gene lookup returns CDR1 SGHDT and CDR2 YYEEEE. CDR3 size: 14 residues. The CDR3 is CASSLQTESYGYTF. CDR3 coding DNA: TGTGCCAGCAGCTTACAGACAGAGAGCTATGGCTACACCTTC.

This clone was seen a handful of times. The chain employs TRBV6-1 and TRBJ1-3; D gene unclear. The CDR3 is 14 amino acids. V was cut by 6 bases and J by 2 bases, with 11 bases left in between. Germline V CDR1 and CDR2: MNHNS, SASEGT. The chain's CDR3 is CASSWTDPGNTIYF. In nucleotides, the CDR3 is TGTGCCAGCAGCTGGACTGACCCTGGAAACACCATATATTTT.

V usage is TRBV13 and J usage is TRBJ1-2, with 11 bases that match TRBD1. The germline CDR1 and CDR2 sequences are PRHDT and FYEKMQ (reference sequence). CDR3 size: 18 residues. Unmatched junction bases numbered 11, after V lost 5 bases and J lost 0 bases. In DNA form, the CDR3 reads TGTGCCAGCAGCGAAGGGACAGGGGGGTTCCGAGCTAACTATGGCTACACCTTC. Amino acids: CASSEGTGGFRANYGYTF.

The V call is TRBV13, the J call TRBJ1-1; D gene ambiguous. Trimming shortened V by 0 bases and J by 2 bases, and 13 bases separated the two germline ends. The CDR3 loop spans 16 amino acids. Germline loops: CDR1 PRHDT, CDR2 FYEKMQ (reference sequence). CDR3 DNA: TGTGCCAGCAGCTTAGGCCCCTGGGCCCTAAACACTGAAGCTTTCTTT. This sequence encodes CASSLGPWALNTEAFF.

The CDR3 sequence: CASSLGTSEKFF. The CDR3 nucleotides read TGTGCCAGCAGCTTGGGGACTAGCGAGAAGTTCTTC. The chain carries TRBV5-6 and TRBJ2-1, with 9 bases aligning to TRBD2. The trim removed 0 bases at V and 14 bases at J, leaving 3 bases unmatched. The CDR3 length is 12 residues. Germline V CDR1 and CDR2: SGHDT, YYEEEE.

The gene calls are TRBV4-3 and TRBJ1-6, with 12 bases fitting TRBD1. Germline CDR1 LGHNA, CDR2 YSLEER. Trimming cost V 4 bases and J 9 bases; bases outside gene matches: 7. The CDR3 sequence is 16 residues long. The CDR3, as DNA: TGCGCCAGCAGCCTTTCACCGGGACAGGGGGCTTCACCCCTCCACTTT. Its protein product is CASSLSPGQGASPLHF.